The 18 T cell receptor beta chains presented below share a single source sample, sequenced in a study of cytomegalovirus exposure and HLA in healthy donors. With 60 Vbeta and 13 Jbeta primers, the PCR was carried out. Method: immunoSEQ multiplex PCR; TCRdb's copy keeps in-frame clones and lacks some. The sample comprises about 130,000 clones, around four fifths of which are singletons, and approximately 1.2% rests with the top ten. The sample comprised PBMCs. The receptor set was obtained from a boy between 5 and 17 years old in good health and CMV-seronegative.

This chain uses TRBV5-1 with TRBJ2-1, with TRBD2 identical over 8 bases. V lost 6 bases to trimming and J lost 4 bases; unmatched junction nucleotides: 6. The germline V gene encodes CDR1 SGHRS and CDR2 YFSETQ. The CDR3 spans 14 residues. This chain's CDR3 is CASTTGTSYNEQFF. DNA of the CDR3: TGCGCCAGCACTACCGGGACTAGTTACAATGAGCAGTTCTTC.

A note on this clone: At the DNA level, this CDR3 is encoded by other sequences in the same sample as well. CDR3 loop: CASSLTGNTEAFF. For the CDR3, the DNA is TGTGCCAGCAGCCTAACAGGGAACACTGAAGCTTTCTTT. The V gene is TRBV7-9, the J gene TRBJ1-1; the D gene is possibly TRBD1 (5 bases). CDR3 length: 13 residues. The V gene's germline CDR1 is SEHNR and CDR2 FQNEAQ (reference sequence). Trimming took 5 bases from V and 1 from J, leaving 8 bases between them.

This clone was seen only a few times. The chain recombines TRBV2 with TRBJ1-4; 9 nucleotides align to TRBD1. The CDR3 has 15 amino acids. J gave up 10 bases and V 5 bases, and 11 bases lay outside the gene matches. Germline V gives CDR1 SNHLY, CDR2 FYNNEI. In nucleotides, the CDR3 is TGTGCCAGCAGTACGACAGGGGGAGGTCTCGCAAAACTGTTTTTT. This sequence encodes CASSTTGGGLAKLFF.

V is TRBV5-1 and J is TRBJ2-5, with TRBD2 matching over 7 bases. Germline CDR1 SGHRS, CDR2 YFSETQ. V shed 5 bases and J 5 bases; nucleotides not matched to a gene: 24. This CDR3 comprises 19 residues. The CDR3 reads CASSFGGGAGLSLLETQYF. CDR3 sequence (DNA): TGCGCCAGCAGTTTTGGGGGGGGAGCGGGGCTCAGCCTTCTGGAGACCCAGTACTTC.

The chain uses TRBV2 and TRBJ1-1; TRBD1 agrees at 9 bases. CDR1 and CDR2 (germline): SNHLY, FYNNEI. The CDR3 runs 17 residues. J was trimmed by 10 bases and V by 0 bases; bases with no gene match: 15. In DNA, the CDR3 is TGTGCCAGCAGTGAAGCATCCCTAAAGGACAGGGGTGGATCAGCTTTCTTT. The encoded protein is CASSEASLKDRGGSAFF.

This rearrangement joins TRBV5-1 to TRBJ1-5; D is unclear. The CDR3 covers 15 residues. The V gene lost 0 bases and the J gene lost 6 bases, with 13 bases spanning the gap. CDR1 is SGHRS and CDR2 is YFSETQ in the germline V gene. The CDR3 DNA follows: TGCGCCAGCAGCTTGGACGTACGGGGTTTTCAGCCCCAGCATTTT. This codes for CASSLDVRGFQPQHF.

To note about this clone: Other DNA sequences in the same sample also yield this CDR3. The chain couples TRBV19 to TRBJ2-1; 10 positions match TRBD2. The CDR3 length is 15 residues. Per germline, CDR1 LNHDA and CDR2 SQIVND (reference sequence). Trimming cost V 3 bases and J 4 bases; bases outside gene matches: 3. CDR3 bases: TGTGCCAGTAGTATTACTAGCGGGGCTTACAATGAGCAGTTCTTC. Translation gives CASSITSGAYNEQFF.

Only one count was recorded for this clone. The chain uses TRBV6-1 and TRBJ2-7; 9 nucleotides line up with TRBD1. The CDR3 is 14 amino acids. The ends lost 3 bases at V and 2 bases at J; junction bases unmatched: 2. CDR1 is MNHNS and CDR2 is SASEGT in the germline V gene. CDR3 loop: CASSETGGAYEQYF. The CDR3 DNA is TGTGCCAGCAGTGAGACAGGGGGTGCCTACGAGCAGTACTTC.

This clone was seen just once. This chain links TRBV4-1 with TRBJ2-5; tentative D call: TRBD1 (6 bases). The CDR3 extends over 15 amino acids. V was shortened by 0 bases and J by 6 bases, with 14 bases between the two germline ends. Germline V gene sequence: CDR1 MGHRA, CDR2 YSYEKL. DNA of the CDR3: TGCGCCAGCAGCCAAGATCGGAACAGGGAAAAGACCCAGTACTTC. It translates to CASSQDRNREKTQYF.

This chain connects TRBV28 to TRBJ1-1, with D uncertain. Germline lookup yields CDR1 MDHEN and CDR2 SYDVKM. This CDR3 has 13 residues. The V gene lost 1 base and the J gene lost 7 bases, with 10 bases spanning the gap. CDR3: CASSLLASGEAFF. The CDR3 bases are TGTGCCAGCAGTTTATTAGCTAGTGGTGAAGCTTTCTTT. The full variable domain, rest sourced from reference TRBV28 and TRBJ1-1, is DVKVTQSSRYLVKRTGEKVFLECVQDMDHENMFWYRQDPGLGLRLIYFSYDVKMKEKGDIPEGYSVSREKKERFSLILESASTNQTSMYLCASSLLASGEAFFGQGTRLTVV.

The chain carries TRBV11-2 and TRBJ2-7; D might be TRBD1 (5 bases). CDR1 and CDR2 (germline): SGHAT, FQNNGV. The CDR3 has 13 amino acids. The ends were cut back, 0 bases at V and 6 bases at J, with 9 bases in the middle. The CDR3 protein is CASSLDLGVEQYF. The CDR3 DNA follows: TGTGCCAGCAGCTTAGACCTAGGGGTCGAGCAGTACTTC.

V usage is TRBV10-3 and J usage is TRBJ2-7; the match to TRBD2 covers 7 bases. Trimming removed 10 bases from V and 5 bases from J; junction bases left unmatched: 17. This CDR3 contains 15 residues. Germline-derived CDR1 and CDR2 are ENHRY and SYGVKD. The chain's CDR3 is CATGKSAGRYNEQYF. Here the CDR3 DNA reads TGTGCCACCGGGAAATCTGCCGGGAGGTATAACGAGCAGTACTTC.

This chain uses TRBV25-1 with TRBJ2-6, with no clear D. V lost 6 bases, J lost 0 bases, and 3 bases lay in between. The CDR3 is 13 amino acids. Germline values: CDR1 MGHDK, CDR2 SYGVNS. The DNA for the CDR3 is TGTGCCAGCAGCAGCTCTGGGGCCAACGTCCTGACTTTC. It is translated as CASSSSGANVLTF.

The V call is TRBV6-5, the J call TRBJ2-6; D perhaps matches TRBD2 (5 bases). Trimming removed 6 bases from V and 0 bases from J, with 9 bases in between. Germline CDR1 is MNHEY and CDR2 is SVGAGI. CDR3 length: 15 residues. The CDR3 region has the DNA TGTGCCAGCAGAGCTAGCTCCTCTGGGGCCAACGTCCTGACTTTC. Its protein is CASRASSSGANVLTF.

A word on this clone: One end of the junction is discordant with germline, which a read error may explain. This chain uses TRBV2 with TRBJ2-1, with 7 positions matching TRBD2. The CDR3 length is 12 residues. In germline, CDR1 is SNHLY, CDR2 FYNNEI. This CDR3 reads CASSGLGTTLVF. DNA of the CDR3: TGTGCCAGCAGTGGCCTAGGGACTACGTTGGTCTTC. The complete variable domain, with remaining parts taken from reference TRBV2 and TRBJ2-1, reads EPEVTQTPSHQVTQMGQEVILRCVPISNHLYFYWYRQILGQKVEFLVSFYNNEISEKSEIFDDQFSVERPDGSNFTLKIRSTKLEDSAMYFCASSGLGTTLVFGPGTRLTVL.

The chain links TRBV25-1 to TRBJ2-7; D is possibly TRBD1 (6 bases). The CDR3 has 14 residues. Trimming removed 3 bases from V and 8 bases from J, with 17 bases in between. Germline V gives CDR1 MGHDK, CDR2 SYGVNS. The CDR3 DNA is TGTGCCAGCAGTGACCCAGGGGAGCATAGGCAGCAGTACTTC. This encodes CASSDPGEHRQQYF.

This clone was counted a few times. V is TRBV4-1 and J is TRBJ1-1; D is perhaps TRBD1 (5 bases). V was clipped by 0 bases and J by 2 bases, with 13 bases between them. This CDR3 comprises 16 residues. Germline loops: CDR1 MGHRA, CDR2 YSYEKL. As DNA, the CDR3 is TGCGCCAGCAGCCAAGAGGGAGGGGCAGTCAACACTGAAGCTTTCTTT. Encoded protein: CASSQEGGAVNTEAFF.

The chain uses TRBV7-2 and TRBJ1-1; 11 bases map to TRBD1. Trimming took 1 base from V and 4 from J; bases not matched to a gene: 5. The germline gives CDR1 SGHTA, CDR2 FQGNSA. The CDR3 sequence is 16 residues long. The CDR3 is CASSLVEGQGGTEAFF. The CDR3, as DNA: TGTGCCAGCAGCTTAGTAGAGGGACAGGGGGGCACTGAAGCTTTCTTT. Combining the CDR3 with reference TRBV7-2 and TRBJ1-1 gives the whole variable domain GAGVSQSPSNKVTEKGKDVELRCDPISGHTALYWYRQSLGQGLEFLIYFQGNSAPDKSGLPSDRFSAERTGGSVSTLTIQRTQQEDSAVYLCASSLVEGQGGTEAFFGQGTRLTVV.